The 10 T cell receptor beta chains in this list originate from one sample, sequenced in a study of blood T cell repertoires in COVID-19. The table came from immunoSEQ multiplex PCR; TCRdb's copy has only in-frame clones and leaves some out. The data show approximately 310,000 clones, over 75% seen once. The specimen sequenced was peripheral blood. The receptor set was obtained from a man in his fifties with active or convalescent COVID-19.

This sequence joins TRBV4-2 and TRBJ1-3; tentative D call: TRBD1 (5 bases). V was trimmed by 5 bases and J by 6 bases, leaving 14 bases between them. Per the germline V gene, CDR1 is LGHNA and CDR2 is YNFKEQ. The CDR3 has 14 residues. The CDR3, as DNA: TGTGCCAGCAGCATTAACACGGGGGAAAACACCATATATTTT. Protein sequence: CASSINTGENTIYF.

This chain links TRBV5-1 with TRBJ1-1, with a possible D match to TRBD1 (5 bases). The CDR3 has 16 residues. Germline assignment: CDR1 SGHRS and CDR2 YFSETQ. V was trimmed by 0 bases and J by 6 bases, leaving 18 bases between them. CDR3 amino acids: CASSLVVAGTHAEAFF. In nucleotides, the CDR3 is TGCGCCAGCAGCTTGGTCGTTGCGGGGACGCACGCTGAAGCTTTCTTT.

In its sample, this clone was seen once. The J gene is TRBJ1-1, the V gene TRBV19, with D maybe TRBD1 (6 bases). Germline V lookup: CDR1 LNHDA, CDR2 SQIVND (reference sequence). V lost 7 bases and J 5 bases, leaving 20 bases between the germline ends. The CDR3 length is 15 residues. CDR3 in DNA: TGTGCCAGTACCCCGAACAGGGCGCGGGGGACTGAAGCTTTCTTT. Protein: CASTPNRARGTEAFF.

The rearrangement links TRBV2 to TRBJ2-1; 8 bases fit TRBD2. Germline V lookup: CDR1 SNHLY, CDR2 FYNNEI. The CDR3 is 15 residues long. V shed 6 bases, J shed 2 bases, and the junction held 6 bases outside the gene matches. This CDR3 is CASRLPGLAYNEQFF. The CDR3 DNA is TGTGCCAGCAGACTCCCGGGACTAGCCTACAATGAGCAGTTCTTC.

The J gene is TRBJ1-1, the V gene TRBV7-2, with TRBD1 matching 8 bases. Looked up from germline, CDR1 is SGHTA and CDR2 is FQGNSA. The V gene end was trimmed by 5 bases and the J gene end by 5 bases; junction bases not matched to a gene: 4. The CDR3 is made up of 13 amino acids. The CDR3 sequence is CASSPRQGTEAFF. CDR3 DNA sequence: TGTGCCAGCAGCCCTAGACAGGGGACTGAAGCTTTCTTT.

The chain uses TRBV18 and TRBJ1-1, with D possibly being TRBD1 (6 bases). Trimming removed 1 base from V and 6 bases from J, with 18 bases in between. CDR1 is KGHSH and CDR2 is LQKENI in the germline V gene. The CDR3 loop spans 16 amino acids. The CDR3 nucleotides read TGTGCCAGCTCACCACAAGCGGGACAACGGGGCCCTGAAGCTTTCTTT. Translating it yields CASSPQAGQRGPEAFF.

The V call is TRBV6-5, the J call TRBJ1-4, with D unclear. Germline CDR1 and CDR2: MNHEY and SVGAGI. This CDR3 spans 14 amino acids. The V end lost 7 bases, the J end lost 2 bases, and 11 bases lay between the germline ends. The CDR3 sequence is CASTSGRTNEKLFF. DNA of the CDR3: TGTGCCAGCACCTCAGGAAGGACTAATGAAAAACTGTTTTTT.

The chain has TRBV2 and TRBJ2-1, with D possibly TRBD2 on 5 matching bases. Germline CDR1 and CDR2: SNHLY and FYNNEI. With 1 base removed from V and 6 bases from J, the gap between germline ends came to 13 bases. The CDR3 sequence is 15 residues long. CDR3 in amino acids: CASSEGITRANEQFF. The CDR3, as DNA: TGTGCCAGCAGTGAAGGTATTACGAGGGCCAATGAGCAGTTCTTC.

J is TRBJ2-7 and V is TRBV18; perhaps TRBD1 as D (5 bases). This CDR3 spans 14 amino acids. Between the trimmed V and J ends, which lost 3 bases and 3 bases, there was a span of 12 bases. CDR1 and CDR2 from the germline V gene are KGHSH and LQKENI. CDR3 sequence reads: CASSPSPQGYEQYF. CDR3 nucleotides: TGTGCCAGCTCACCTTCTCCTCAGGGCTACGAGCAGTACTTC.

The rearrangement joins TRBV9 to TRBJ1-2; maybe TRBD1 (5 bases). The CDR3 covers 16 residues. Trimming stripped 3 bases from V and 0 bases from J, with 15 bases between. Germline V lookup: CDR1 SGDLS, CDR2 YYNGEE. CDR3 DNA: TGTGCCAGCAGCGCAAGTTTGGACACTACTAACTATGGCTACACCTTC. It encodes CASSASLDTTNYGYTF.